A single sample gave rise to the 12 T cell receptor beta chains below, sequenced in a study of cytomegalovirus exposure and HLA in healthy donors (dated by TCRdb to the late 2010s). Library prep was done by the immunoSEQ multiplex PCR assay. For the multiplex PCR, a mixture combining 60 forward primers for TCR Vbeta segments and 13 reverse primers for TCR Jbeta segments was used. Here the immuneACCESS table is served through TCRdb, limited to in-frame sequences with V and J called. Missing clones are a known gap in these copies; in checked studies unresolved V genes cover under half, and the rest lacks a known reason. Within this sample are just over 150,000 clones, with about 88% of them counted one time only. Approximately 2% of the sample is held by the ten biggest clonotypes. Sequenced material: PBMCs. The receptors were sampled from a woman aged 18-29 years in good health and CMV-seronegative.

The gene calls are TRBV10-2 and TRBJ2-7, with a possible D match to TRBD1 (5 bases). CDR1 is WSHSY, CDR2 SAAADI, per germline. CDR3 length: 13 residues. Trimming removed 2 bases from V and 6 bases from J, with 11 bases in between. CDR3 nucleotides: TGCGCCAGCAGTGAGATGGGTAGGGGCGAGCAGTACTTC. Amino acids: CASSEMGRGEQYF.

This rearrangement joins TRBV6-5 to TRBJ2-1; 11 bases line up with TRBD2. With 0 bases clipped from V and 2 bases from J, the junction kept 0 bases outside the gene matches. CDR1 and CDR2 from the germline V gene are MNHEY and SVGAGI. The CDR3 has 16 amino acids. In DNA, the CDR3 is TGTGCCAGCAGTTACTCTAGCGGGGGGGCCTACAATGAGCAGTTCTTC. Its translation: CASSYSSGGAYNEQFF.

V and J are TRBV5-6 and TRBJ1-2, with D possibly matching TRBD1 (5 bases). The CDR3 is 13 residues long. The germline V and J ends were trimmed by 5 bases and 3 bases, with 11 bases remaining between them. The germline V gene encodes CDR1 SGHDT and CDR2 YYEEEE. The CDR3 sequence: CASRTTGHYGYTF. The CDR3 DNA reads as TGTGCCAGCAGGACCACAGGTCACTATGGCTACACCTTC.

This clone occurred once. The chain employs TRBV10-3 and TRBJ2-3; D call uncertain. V was shortened by 2 bases and J by 2 bases, with 8 bases between the two germline ends. The CDR3 is 14 amino acids. Germline-derived CDR1 and CDR2 are ENHRY and SYGVKD. The DNA of the CDR3 is TGTGCCATCAGTGAGAGAGAAACCACAGATACGCAGTATTTT. Translation: CAISERETTDTQYF.

CDR3 residues: CASSPAGGKETQYF. The CDR3 DNA is TGTGCCAGCTCACCCGCGGGGGGTAAAGAGACCCAGTACTTC. The V call is TRBV18, the J call TRBJ2-5; 8 nucleotides match TRBD2. The V and J ends lost 3 bases and 3 bases, in that order; junction bases with no gene match: 3. Per the germline V gene, CDR1 is KGHSH and CDR2 is LQKENI. The CDR3 spans 14 residues. The whole variable domain, remainder taken from reference TRBV18 and TRBJ2-5, is NAGVMQNPRHLVRRRGQEARLRCSPMKGHSHVYWYRQLPEEGLKFMVYLQKENIIDESGMPKERFSAEFPKEGPSILRIQQVVRGDSAAYFCASSPAGGKETQYFGPGTRLLVL.

The chain links TRBV28 to TRBJ1-1, with a weak D call TRBD1 (6 bases). Germline V gives CDR1 MDHEN, CDR2 SYDVKM. CDR3 length equals 16 residues. V lost 2 bases to trimming and J lost 3 bases, with 16 bases between them. The CDR3 loop is CASSLRPRGRDTEAFF. Written as DNA, the CDR3 is TGTGCCAGCAGTTTACGCCCTAGGGGGAGGGACACTGAAGCTTTCTTT.

This clone showed up just once. The CDR3, as DNA: TGTGCCAGCAGCCAAGAGCCACGGTGGGGGCCTGGCTACACCTTC. It codes for CASSQEPRWGPGYTF. The V gene is TRBV14, the J gene TRBJ1-2; D is perhaps TRBD1 (6 bases). From germline, CDR1 is SGHDN and CDR2 FVKESK. The CDR3 loop spans 15 amino acids. Trimming took off 0 bases at V and 7 bases at J, with 15 bases between the two ends.

The chain links TRBV19 to TRBJ1-1, with 9 bases matching TRBD1. After removal of 5 bases from V and 3 bases from J, the junction contained 10 bases not matched to a gene. The germline V gene has CDR1 LNHDA and CDR2 SQIVND (reference sequence). The length of the CDR3 is 16 residues. The CDR3 DNA follows: TGTGCCAGTAGTCCCCGGGACAGGGTGTTGGACACTGAAGCTTTCTTT. Its translation: CASSPRDRVLDTEAFF.

V is TRBV6-1 and J is TRBJ2-7; TRBD1 might be the D (5 bases). The germline V and J ends were trimmed by 7 bases and 3 bases, with 16 bases remaining between them. Germline-derived CDR1 and CDR2 are MNHNS and SASEGT. The CDR3 has 14 residues. Here the CDR3 reads CASTDLGHNYEQYF. The CDR3 nucleotides are TGTGCCAGCACCGATTTAGGACACAACTACGAGCAGTACTTC.

This clone appeared a few times. The CDR3 DNA reads as TGTGCCAGCAGCCTAACTAGTTACGAGCAGTACTTC. Translated, it gives CASSLTSYEQYF. The chain uses TRBV5-5 and TRBJ2-7, with a possible D match to TRBD2 (5 bases). This CDR3 is built from 12 residues. Germline V CDR1 and CDR2: SGHKS, YYEKEE (reference sequence). V was trimmed by 4 bases and J by 4 bases, leaving 9 bases between them.

This rearrangement joins TRBV4-1 to TRBJ2-7; 9 positions agree with TRBD2. CDR1 and CDR2 from the germline V gene are MGHRA and YSYEKL. The V and J ends lost 1 base and 3 bases, in that order; junction bases with no gene match: 1. CDR3 length: 14 amino acids. CDR3 bases: TGCGCCAGCAGCCAAGGACTAGCGGACTACGAGCAGTACTTC. This sequence encodes CASSQGLADYEQYF.

The gene calls are TRBV6-1 and TRBJ1-2; 9 positions match TRBD1. V was clipped by 6 bases and J by 7 bases; unmatched bases: 9. The CDR3 contains 14 residues. Germline CDR1 MNHNS, CDR2 SASEGT. The CDR3: CASRAIGTGSGYTF. In nucleotides, the CDR3 is TGTGCCAGCAGAGCCATTGGGACAGGGAGTGGCTACACCTTC.